These 27 T cell receptor beta chains came from one sample sequenced in a study of graft-versus-host responses after intestinal transplantation. Their specific antigens are unknown. The assay was immunoSEQ multiplex PCR, and TCRdb's table has in-frame clones only and misses some. The repertoire has 50,000 or so clones, 85% to 95% of them found once; the top ten carry around 2.5%. The sample consisted of unstimulated CD4+ T cells sorted from spleen or lymph node cells, taken before transplant. Receptors originate from a human donor who was the organ donor for an intestinal transplant.

The chain has TRBV10-3 and TRBJ1-1; D not certain. The germline CDR1 and CDR2 sequences are ENHRY and SYGVKD. The CDR3 totals 15 residues. Trimming cost V 3 bases and J 1 base, with 12 bases left between them. The CDR3 nucleotides read TGTGCCATCAGTGAAGGAGGGATTACGAACACTGAAGCTTTCTTT. It codes for CAISEGGITNTEAFF.

The J gene is TRBJ2-1, the V gene TRBV20-1; tentative D call: TRBD1 (5 bases). Germline V gene data show CDR1 as DFQATT and CDR2 as SNEGSKA (reference sequence). This CDR3 contains 11 residues. V was cut by 0 bases and J by 11 bases, with 8 bases left in between. Written as DNA, the CDR3 is TGCAGTGCTAGAGACAGGGTGAAGCAGTTCTTC. Its protein product is CSARDRVKQFF.

The J gene is TRBJ2-1, the V gene TRBV7-2; 13 bases match TRBD2. This CDR3 is 16 amino acids long. V was clipped by 0 bases and J by 8 bases; unmatched bases: 4. The V gene's germline CDR1 is SGHTA and CDR2 FQGNSA. The chain's CDR3 is CASSLAGTSGNYEQFF. CDR3 in DNA: TGTGCCAGCAGCTTAGCGGGGACTAGCGGGAACTATGAGCAGTTCTTC.

The gene calls are TRBV2 and TRBJ2-2, with a possible D match to TRBD1 (5 bases). Germline CDR1 and CDR2: SNHLY and FYNNEI. The CDR3 has 15 residues. Deletions cut 8 bases from V and 5 bases from J, with 18 bases between. The DNA of the CDR3 is TGTGCCAGCCAAGGGCACGGAAGGGGTACCGGGGAGCTGTTTTTT. Encoded protein: CASQGHGRGTGELFF.

The genes are TRBV21-1 and TRBJ2-1; the D call TRBD2 from the table was never checked on the DNA. TRBV21-1 counts as a pseudogene. This CDR3 has 16 residues. CDR3: CASSNGGLGFYNEQFF. In nucleotides, the CDR3 is TGTGCCAGCAGCAACGGGGGACTAGGGTTCTACAATGAGCAGTTCTTC.

This sequence joins TRBV2 and TRBJ2-4; TRBD1 is a possible D gene (6 bases). CDR3 length: 11 residues. Germline V lookup: CDR1 SNHLY, CDR2 FYNNEI. V was shortened by 6 bases and J by 6 bases, with 6 bases between the two germline ends. The CDR3 DNA reads TGTGCCAGCAGACAGGGAAACATTCAGTACTTC. Protein: CASRQGNIQYF.

The V call is TRBV4-2, the J call TRBJ2-7; 8 bases match TRBD2. The CDR3 has 12 amino acids. Looked up from germline, CDR1 is LGHNA and CDR2 is YNFKEQ. Trimming cost V 2 bases and J 6 bases; bases outside gene matches: 0. CDR3 protein: CASSQLAGEQYF. The CDR3 DNA reads as TGTGCCAGCAGCCAACTAGCGGGCGAGCAGTACTTC.

The CDR3 protein is CASSLGGAQETQYF. CDR3 nucleotides: TGTGCCAGCAGCTTAGGGGGGGCCCAAGAGACCCAGTACTTC. V and J are TRBV7-2 and TRBJ2-5; either TRBD1 or TRBD2 may supply D (6 bases each). This CDR3 comprises 14 residues. Trimming removed 1 base from V and 1 base from J, with 7 bases in between. Germline values: CDR1 SGHTA, CDR2 FQGNSA.

The chain couples TRBV18 to TRBJ2-7; D not certain. This CDR3 has 14 amino acids. Trimming removed 5 bases from V and 2 bases from J, with 13 bases in between. Germline V gene data show CDR1 as KGHSH and CDR2 as LQKENI. The DNA of the CDR3 is TGTGCCAGCTCAACTAACCCCGACACCTACGAGCAGTACTTC. Encoded protein: CASSTNPDTYEQYF.

The count of this clone is one. The J gene is TRBJ2-7, the V gene TRBV7-3, with 8 bases fitting TRBD1. The germline V gene has CDR1 SGHTA and CDR2 FQGTGA. V dropped 2 bases and J dropped 3; count of bases not matched to a gene: 0. The CDR3 length is 13 residues. This CDR3 is CASSLDRGYEQYF. The CDR3 nucleotides read TGTGCCAGCAGCTTAGACAGGGGCTACGAGCAGTACTTC. The variable domain in full, completed from reference TRBV7-3 and TRBJ2-7, reads GAGVSQTPSNKVTEKGKYVELRCDPISGHTALYWYRQSLGQGPEFLIYFQGTGAADDSGLPNDRFFAVRPEGSVSTLKIQRTERGDSAVYLCASSLDRGYEQYFGPGTRLTVT.

The chain carries TRBV11-2 and TRBJ2-1; 10 nucleotides line up with TRBD2. Trimming cost V 5 bases and J 2 bases; bases outside gene matches: 9. The germline V gene has CDR1 SGHAT and CDR2 FQNNGV. This CDR3 has 17 amino acids. The CDR3 coding sequence is TGTGCCAGCAGCATTACCAGACTAGCGGGTCCCTACAATGAGCAGTTCTTC. Translation gives CASSITRLAGPYNEQFF.

The V and J genes are TRBV7-6 and TRBJ2-5; D is possibly TRBD1 (6 bases). Germline lookup yields CDR1 SGHVS and CDR2 FNYEAQ. This CDR3 region has 11 residues. The germline V and J ends were trimmed by 8 bases and 2 bases, with 6 bases remaining between them. The CDR3 bases are TGTGCCAGCCAGGGGCAAGAGACCCAGTACTTC. It encodes CASQGQETQYF.

CDR3 loop: CASSSGVFGTGELFF. The CDR3 DNA is TGTGCCAGCAGCTCTGGAGTTTTCGGCACCGGGGAGCTGTTTTTT. The J gene is TRBJ2-2, the V gene TRBV7-2; D gene uncertain. The germline V and J ends were trimmed by 4 bases and 4 bases, with 13 bases remaining between them. This CDR3 comprises 15 residues. Germline V gene data show CDR1 as SGHTA and CDR2 as FQGNSA.

The rearrangement uses TRBV7-2 and TRBJ2-2; 10 nucleotides align to TRBD2. There are 15 residues in the CDR3. Germline V gene lookup returns CDR1 SGHTA and CDR2 FQGNSA. J was trimmed by 6 bases and V by 2 bases; bases with no gene match: 3. The CDR3 DNA is TGTGCCAGCAGCTTAAGCGGGAGGGCCCCCGGGGAGCTGTTTTTT. It yields the protein CASSLSGRAPGELFF. Filled out from reference TRBV7-2 and TRBJ2-2, the complete variable domain reads GAGVSQSPSNKVTEKGKDVELRCDPISGHTALYWYRQSLGQGLEFLIYFQGNSAPDKSGLPSDRFSAERTGGSVSTLTIQRTQQEDSAVYLCASSLSGRAPGELFFGEGSRLTVL.

The chain carries TRBV19 and TRBJ2-1; weak D call: TRBD1 (6 bases). V dropped 3 bases and J dropped 6 bases, with 21 bases sitting between them. The CDR3 runs 17 residues. Germline CDR1 reads LNHDA; CDR2 reads SQIVND (reference sequence). CDR3 loop: CASSMSGVGFGGNEQFF. CDR3 nucleotides: TGTGCCAGTAGTATGTCAGGGGTAGGTTTTGGGGGCAATGAGCAGTTCTTC.

The chain carries TRBV7-2 and TRBJ2-7; D is tentatively TRBD1 or TRBD2 (6 bases each). Germline V gives CDR1 SGHTA, CDR2 FQGNSA. V was clipped by 0 bases and J by 0 bases, with 24 bases between them. CDR3 length: 20 amino acids. CDR3 DNA: TGTGCCAGCAGCTTAGCGCTAGGGGTACGTCTCGGGGGCGGCTCCTACGAGCAGTACTTC. It translates to CASSLALGVRLGGGSYEQYF. Full variable domain (remainder filled in from reference TRBV7-2 and TRBJ2-7): GAGVSQSPSNKVTEKGKDVELRCDPISGHTALYWYRQSLGQGLEFLIYFQGNSAPDKSGLPSDRFSAERTGGSVSTLTIQRTQQEDSAVYLCASSLALGVRLGGGSYEQYFGPGTRLTVT.

In DNA form, the CDR3 reads TGTGCCAGTAGTATTATTCCGAACACCGGGGAGCTGTTTTTT. Amino acid sequence: CASSIIPNTGELFF. The chain carries TRBV19 and TRBJ2-2; D uncertain. CDR3 length: 14 residues. V was clipped by 3 bases and J by 0 bases, with 5 bases between them. In germline, CDR1 is LNHDA, CDR2 SQIVND (reference sequence).

V is TRBV7-2 and J is TRBJ2-7; TRBD1 matches 7 bases. V lost 4 bases to trimming and J lost 5 bases; unmatched junction nucleotides: 5. Per germline, CDR1 SGHTA and CDR2 FQGNSA. This CDR3 has 13 amino acids. The CDR3 region has the DNA TGTGCCAGCAGCTCGCAACAGGGGAACGAGCAGTACTTC. Its translation: CASSSQQGNEQYF.

The chain couples TRBV5-1 to TRBJ2-7; possible D gene TRBD2, 5 bases. V was shortened by 5 bases and J by 3 bases, with 12 bases between the two germline ends. Looked up from germline, CDR1 is SGHRS and CDR2 is YFSETQ. The CDR3 loop spans 13 amino acids. In DNA form, the CDR3 reads TGCGCCAGCAGAGAGCCCGGGGACTACGAGCAGTACTTC. Amino acid sequence: CASREPGDYEQYF.

This chain joins TRBV11-3 and TRBJ2-1; TRBD1 aligns across 8 bases. The junction had 3 bases not matched to a gene; V was cut back by 3 bases and J by 2 bases. The CDR3 has 15 residues. The germline V gene has CDR1 SGHNT and CDR2 YENEEA. The CDR3 sequence is CASSFQTGAYNEQFF. The CDR3 region has the DNA TGTGCCAGCAGCTTCCAGACAGGGGCCTACAATGAGCAGTTCTTC. The complete variable domain, with remaining parts taken from reference TRBV11-3 and TRBJ2-1, reads EAGVVQSPRYKIIEKKQPVAFWCNPISGHNTLYWYLQNLGQGPELLIRYENEEAVDDSQLPKDRFSAERLKGVDSTLKIQPAELGDSAVYLCASSFQTGAYNEQFFGPGTRLTVL.

The chain has TRBV19 and TRBJ2-3; 10 bases map to TRBD2. The V and J ends lost 8 bases and 0 bases, in that order; junction bases with no gene match: 5. Germline loops: CDR1 LNHDA, CDR2 SQIVND (reference sequence). This CDR3 region has 15 residues. The CDR3 sequence: CASGPTSGSTDTQYF. The CDR3 DNA follows: TGTGCCAGTGGACCGACTAGCGGGAGCACAGATACGCAGTATTTT.

This clone appeared a single time. Germline and junction disagree at one end, which may indicate a read error. J is TRBJ2-1 and V is TRBV11-2, with 8 bases lining up with TRBD1. Germline assignment: CDR1 SGHAT and CDR2 FQNNGV. The length of the CDR3 is 17 residues. The CDR3 sequence is CASSYSTGVASYNGQFF. The CDR3 DNA reads as TGTGCCAGCAGCTACTCGACAGGGGTGGCCTCCTACAATGGGCAGTTCTTC.

The V gene is TRBV5-1, the J gene TRBJ2-5; perhaps TRBD1 as D (5 bases). Trimming removed 0 bases at V and 5 bases at J, with 8 bases between. This CDR3 is 13 amino acids long. CDR1 SGHRS and CDR2 YFSETQ come from the germline V gene. Here the CDR3 reads CASSLDRRETQYF. The CDR3 nucleotides are TGCGCCAGCAGCTTGGACAGGCGTGAGACCCAGTACTTC.

V is TRBV6-1 and J is TRBJ2-7; 7 nucleotides line up with TRBD1. CDR3 size: 13 residues. V lost 7 bases and J lost 5; bases outside the gene matches: 8. Germline CDR1 is MNHNS and CDR2 is SASEGT. The CDR3 sequence is CASKEAGGNEQYF. The CDR3 DNA reads as TGTGCCAGCAAGGAGGCAGGGGGAAACGAGCAGTACTTC.

J is TRBJ1-5 and V is TRBV19; D unclear. V was cut by 7 bases and J by 4 bases, with 11 bases left in between. CDR3 length: 13 amino acids. Germline V gene data show CDR1 as LNHDA and CDR2 as SQIVND (reference sequence). DNA of the CDR3: TGTGCCAGTACTCTCAGGCTAAATCAGCCCCAGCATTTT. This gives the protein CASTLRLNQPQHF.

The rearrangement links TRBV11-2 to TRBJ2-3, with 10 bases identical to TRBD2. Germline-derived CDR1 and CDR2 are SGHAT and FQNNGV. Trimming took 3 bases from V and 0 from J; bases not matched to a gene: 6. The CDR3 has 17 residues. The CDR3 DNA is TGTGCCAGCAGCTTGTTAACTAGCGGGACCAGCACAGATACGCAGTATTTT. Residues: CASSLLTSGTSTDTQYF.

The V call is TRBV10-3, the J call TRBJ2-3; 11 bases map to TRBD2. CDR3 length: 15 residues. CDR1 is ENHRY, CDR2 SYGVKD, per germline. After removal of 6 bases from V and 0 bases from J, the junction contained 2 bases not matched to a gene. CDR3 sequence reads: CAISRTSGSTDTQYF. CDR3 DNA: TGTGCCATCAGCCGGACTAGCGGGAGCACAGATACGCAGTATTTT.